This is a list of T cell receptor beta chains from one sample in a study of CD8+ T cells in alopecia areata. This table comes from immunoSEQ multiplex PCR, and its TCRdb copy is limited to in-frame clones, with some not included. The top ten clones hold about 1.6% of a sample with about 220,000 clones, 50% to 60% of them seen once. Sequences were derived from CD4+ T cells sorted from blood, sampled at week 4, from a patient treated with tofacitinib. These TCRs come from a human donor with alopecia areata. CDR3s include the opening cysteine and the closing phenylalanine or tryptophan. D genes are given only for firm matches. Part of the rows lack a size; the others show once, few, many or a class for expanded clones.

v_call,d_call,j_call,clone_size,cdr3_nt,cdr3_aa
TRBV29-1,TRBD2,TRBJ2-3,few,TGCAGCGGGAACCCTAGCGGGGGGCAAGCAGATACGCAGTATTTT,CSGNPSGGQADTQYF
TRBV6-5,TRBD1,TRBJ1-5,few,TGTGCCAGCAGAGGGACAGTAGGACAGCCCCAGCATTTT,CASRGTVGQPQHF
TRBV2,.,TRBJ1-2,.,TGTGCCAGCAGTGAAGTCAGGGCCCTATCTAACTATGGCTACACCTTC,CASSEVRALSNYGYTF
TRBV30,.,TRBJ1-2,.,TGTGCCTGGAGTCCTGAACAGCGTAACTATGGCTACACCTTC,CAWSPEQRNYGYTF
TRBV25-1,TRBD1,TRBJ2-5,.,TGTGCCAGCAGTGGGGTAGGACAGGTAGAGACCCAGTACTTC,CASSGVGQVETQYF
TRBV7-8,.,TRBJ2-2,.,TGTGCCAGCGGCACCGGGGAGCTGTTTTTT,CASGTGELFF
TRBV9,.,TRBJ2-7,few,TGTGCCAGCAGCGTAAACAGGGACCACGAGCAGTACTTC,CASSVNRDHEQYF
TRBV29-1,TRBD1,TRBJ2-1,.,TGCAGCGTGGGGACAGGCGGGGTCTCCTACAATGAGCAGTTCTTC,CSVGTGGVSYNEQFF
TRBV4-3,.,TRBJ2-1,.,TGCGCCAGCAGCCAAGTTGGGGGAGTTACCTACAATGAGCAGTTCTTC,CASSQVGGVTYNEQFF
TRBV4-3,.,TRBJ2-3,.,TGCGCCAGCAGCCAAGATCGGGCAGGGGGGGCAGATACGCAGTATTTT,CASSQDRAGGADTQYF
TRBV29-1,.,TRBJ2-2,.,TGCAGCCTCCCTCGAGGGGCCGTCGGGGAGCTGTTTTTT,CSLPRGAVGELFF
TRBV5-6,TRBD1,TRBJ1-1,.,TGTGCCAGCAGCTCGGACAGGAGGAACACTGAAGCTTTCTTT,CASSSDRRNTEAFF
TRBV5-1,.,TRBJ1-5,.,TGCGCCAGCAGCTTGGGGGAGCATCAGCCCCAGCATTTT,CASSLGEHQPQHF
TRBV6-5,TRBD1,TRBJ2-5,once,TGTGCCAGCTGGGGACAGGGGGGAGGAGGGGCCCAGTACTTC,CASWGQGGGGAQYF
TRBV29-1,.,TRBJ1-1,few,TGCAGCGTTGCTGTGTCCACTGAAGCTTTCTTT,CSVAVSTEAFF
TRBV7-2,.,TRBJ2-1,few,TGTGCCAGCAGCCTCTTTTTCGGGAATGAGCAGTTCTTC,CASSLFFGNEQFF
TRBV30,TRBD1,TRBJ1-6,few,TGTGCCTGGAGTGTGGCAGGGGGCAATTCACCCCTCCACTTT,CAWSVAGGNSPLHF
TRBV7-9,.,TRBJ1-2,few,TGTGCCAGCAGCTCGGACAGCTATGGCTACACCTTC,CASSSDSYGYTF
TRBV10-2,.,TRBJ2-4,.,TGCGCCAGCAGCGAAACCGATTCAGGGCGCGGCATTCAGTACTTC,CASSETDSGRGIQYF
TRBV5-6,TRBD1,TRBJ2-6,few,TGTGCCAGCAGGGGGGACAGGATCTCTGGGGCCAACGTCCTGACTTTC,CASRGDRISGANVLTF
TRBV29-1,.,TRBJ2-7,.,TGCAGCGTTGCAGGATCTAGCTACGAGCAGTACTTC,CSVAGSSYEQYF
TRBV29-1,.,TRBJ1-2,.,TGCAGCGTTGAGGCGGTCTATGGCTACACCTTC,CSVEAVYGYTF
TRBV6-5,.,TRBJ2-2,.,TGTGCCAGCAGAGGGGTTGTTGCCGGGGAGCTGTTTTTT,CASRGVVAGELFF
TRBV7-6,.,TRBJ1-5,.,TGTGCCAGCAGCTTAGGAGGGGGAGGACCCCAGCATTTT,CASSLGGGGPQHF
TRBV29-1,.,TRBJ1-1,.,TGCAGCGTTGAACGGCGTTTGAACACTGAAGCTTTCTTT,CSVERRLNTEAFF
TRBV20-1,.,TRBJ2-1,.,TGCAGTGCTAGAGATGTCGATGAGCAGTTCTTC,CSARDVDEQFF
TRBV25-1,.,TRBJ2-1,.,TGTGCCAGCAGTGTTGAAAGACCATACAATGAGCAGTTCTTC,CASSVERPYNEQFF
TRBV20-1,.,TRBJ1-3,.,TGCAGTGCTAATCAGGAAAACACCATATATTTT,CSANQENTIYF
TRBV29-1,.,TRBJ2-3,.,TGCAGCGTTGATGCGGGGGCCCTTACAGATACGCAGTATTTT,CSVDAGALTDTQYF
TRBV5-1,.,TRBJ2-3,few,TGCGCCAGCAGCTTGGATGGCCGGAGCACAGATACGCAGTATTTT,CASSLDGRSTDTQYF
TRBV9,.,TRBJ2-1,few,TGTGCCAGCAGCGTGACGAGCTCCTACAATGAGCAGTTCTTC,CASSVTSSYNEQFF
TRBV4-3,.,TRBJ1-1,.,TGCGCCAGCAGCCAAGGGGCGGGACGGACAGTGAACACTGAAGCTTTCTTT,CASSQGAGRTVNTEAFF
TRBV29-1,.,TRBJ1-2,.,TGCAGCGTTGGAGGGTTAGCGGATGGCTACACCTTC,CSVGGLADGYTF
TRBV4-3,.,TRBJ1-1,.,TGCGCCAGCAGCCAAGGGTATGCGAACACTGAAGCTTTCTTT,CASSQGYANTEAFF
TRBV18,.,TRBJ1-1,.,TGTGCCAGCTCACCCCAACCGCCAGGGCAGTCGGGCACTGAAGCTTTCTTT,CASSPQPPGQSGTEAFF
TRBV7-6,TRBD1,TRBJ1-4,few,TGTGCCAGCAGCCCAGGGGGTTGGGATGAAAAACTGTTTTTT,CASSPGGWDEKLFF
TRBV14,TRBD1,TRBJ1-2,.,TGTGCCAGCAGCCAAGAAGACAGGGTGGGTGGCTACACCTTC,CASSQEDRVGGYTF
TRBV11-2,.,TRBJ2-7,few,TGTGCCAGCAGCTCCAGGGACGGCTCCTACGAGCAGTACTTC,CASSSRDGSYEQYF
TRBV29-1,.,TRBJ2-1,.,TGCAGCTTTCGGGACCCCGGCGAGCAGTTCTTC,CSFRDPGEQFF
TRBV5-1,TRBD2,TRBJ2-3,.,TGCGCCAGCAGCTTCGCGGGGGGCACAGATACGCAGTATTTT,CASSFAGGTDTQYF
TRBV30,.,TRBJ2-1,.,TGTTCCTGGAGTGTGGACAATGAGCAGTTCTTC,CSWSVDNEQFF
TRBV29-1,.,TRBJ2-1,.,TGCAGCGGGAGGACGGGGAATACATACAATGAGCAGTTCTTC,CSGRTGNTYNEQFF
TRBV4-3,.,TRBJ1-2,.,TGCGCCAGCAGCCAAACCCTCGAGGGTCGGGTCGGCTACACCTTC,CASSQTLEGRVGYTF